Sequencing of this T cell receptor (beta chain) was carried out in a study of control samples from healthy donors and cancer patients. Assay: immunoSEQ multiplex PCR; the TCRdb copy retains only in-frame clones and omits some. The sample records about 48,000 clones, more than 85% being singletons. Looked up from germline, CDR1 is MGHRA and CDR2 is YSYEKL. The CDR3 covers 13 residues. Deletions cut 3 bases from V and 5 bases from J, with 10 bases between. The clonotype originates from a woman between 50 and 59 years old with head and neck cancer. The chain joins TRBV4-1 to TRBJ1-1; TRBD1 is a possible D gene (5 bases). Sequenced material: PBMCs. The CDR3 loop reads CASSHSGGTEAFF. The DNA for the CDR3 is TGCGCCAGCAGCCACTCTGGGGGGACTGAAGCTTTCTTT.